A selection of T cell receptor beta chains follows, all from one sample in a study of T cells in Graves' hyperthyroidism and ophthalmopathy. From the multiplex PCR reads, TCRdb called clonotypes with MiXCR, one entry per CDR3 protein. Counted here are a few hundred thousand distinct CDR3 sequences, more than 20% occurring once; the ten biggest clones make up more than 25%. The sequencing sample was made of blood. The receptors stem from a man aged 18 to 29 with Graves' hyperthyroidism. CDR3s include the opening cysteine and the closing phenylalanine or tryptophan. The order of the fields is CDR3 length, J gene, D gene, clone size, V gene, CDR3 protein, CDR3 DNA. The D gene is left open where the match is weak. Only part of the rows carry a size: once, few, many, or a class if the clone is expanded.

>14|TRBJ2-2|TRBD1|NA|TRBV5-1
CASSRGQPPGELFF
TGCGCCAGCAGCAGGGGACAGCCGCCCGGGGAGCTGTTTTTT
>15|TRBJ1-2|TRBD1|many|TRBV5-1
CASSRDSPVNYGYTF
TGCGCCAGCAGCCGGGACAGCCCTGTAAACTATGGCTACACCTTC
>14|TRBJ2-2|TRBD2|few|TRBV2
CARKRGGATGELFF
TGTGCCAGAAAGCGGGGGGGAGCCACCGGGGAGCTGTTTTTT
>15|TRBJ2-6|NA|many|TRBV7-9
CASSRAVTGANVLTF
TGTGCCAGCAGTCGTGCCGTCACTGGGGCCAACGTCCTGACTTTC
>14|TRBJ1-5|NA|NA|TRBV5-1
CASGPGGPNQPQHF
TGCGCCAGCGGTCCCGGGGGGCCCAATCAGCCCCAGCATTTT
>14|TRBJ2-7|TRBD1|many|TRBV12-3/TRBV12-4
CASSFGTGGFEQYF
TGTGCCAGCAGCTTTGGGACAGGGGGATTCGAGCAGTACTTC
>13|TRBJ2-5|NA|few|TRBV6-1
CATVGHLQEAQYF
TGTGCCACTGTGGGACACCTTCAAGAGGCCCAGTACTTC
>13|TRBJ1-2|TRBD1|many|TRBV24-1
CATSDLTGLGYTF
TGTGCCACCAGTGATCTGACAGGGTTAGGCTACACCTTC
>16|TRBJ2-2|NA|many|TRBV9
CASSLSPGENTGELFF
TGTGCCAGCAGCTTGTCTCCAGGGGAGAACACCGGGGAGCTGTTTTTT
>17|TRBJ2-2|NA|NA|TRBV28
CASKSFSGTPNTGELFF
TGTGCCAGCAAATCCTTCTCAGGGACCCCTAACACCGGGGAGCTGTTTTTT
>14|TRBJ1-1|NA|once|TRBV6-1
CASSGQGMNTEAFF
TGTGCCAGCTCTGGGCAGGGTATGAACACTGAAGCTTTCTTT
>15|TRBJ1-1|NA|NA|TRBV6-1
CASSEAAGPNTEAFF
TGTGCCAGCAGTGAAGCCGCAGGTCCTAACACTGAAGCTTTCTTT
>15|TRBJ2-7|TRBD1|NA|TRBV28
CASSSPGQGLGEQYF
TGTGCCAGCAGCTCTCCGGGACAGGGTTTGGGCGAGCAGTACTTC
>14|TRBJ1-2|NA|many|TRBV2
CASSENGGVYGYTF
TGTGCCAGCAGTGAAAACGGGGGAGTGTATGGCTACACCTTC
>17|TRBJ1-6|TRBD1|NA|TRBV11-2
CASSLGVTGVYNSPLHF
TGTGCCAGCAGCTTAGGAGTTACAGGGGTCTATAATTCACCCCTCCACTTT
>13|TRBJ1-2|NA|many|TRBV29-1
CSVDDRYNYGYTF
TGCAGCGTTGATGACAGATATAACTATGGCTACACCTTC
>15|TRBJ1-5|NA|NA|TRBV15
CATSSPAGAIQPQHF
TGTGCCACCAGCTCACCGGCGGGGGCCATTCAGCCCCAGCATTTT
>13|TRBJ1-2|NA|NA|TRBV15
CATSHQRGEGYTF
TGTGCCACCTCCCATCAGCGAGGGGAGGGCTACACCTTC
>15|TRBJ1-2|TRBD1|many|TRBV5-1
CASRTDREAGYGYTF
TGCGCCAGCCGTACCGACAGGGAAGCAGGCTATGGCTACACCTTC
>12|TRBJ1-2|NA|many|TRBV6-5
CASKRGYYGYTF
TGTGCCAGCAAGAGGGGATACTATGGCTACACCTTC
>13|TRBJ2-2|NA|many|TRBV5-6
CASSFDRFGELFF
TGTGCCAGCAGCTTCGACAGGTTCGGGGAGCTGTTTTTT
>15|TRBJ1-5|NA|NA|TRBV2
CASSAQGRSYQPQHF
TGTGCCAGCAGTGCCCAGGGTCGGAGTTATCAGCCCCAGCATTTT
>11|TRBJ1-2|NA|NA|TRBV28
CASLLNYGYTF
TGTGCCAGTCTTCTTAACTATGGCTACACCTTC